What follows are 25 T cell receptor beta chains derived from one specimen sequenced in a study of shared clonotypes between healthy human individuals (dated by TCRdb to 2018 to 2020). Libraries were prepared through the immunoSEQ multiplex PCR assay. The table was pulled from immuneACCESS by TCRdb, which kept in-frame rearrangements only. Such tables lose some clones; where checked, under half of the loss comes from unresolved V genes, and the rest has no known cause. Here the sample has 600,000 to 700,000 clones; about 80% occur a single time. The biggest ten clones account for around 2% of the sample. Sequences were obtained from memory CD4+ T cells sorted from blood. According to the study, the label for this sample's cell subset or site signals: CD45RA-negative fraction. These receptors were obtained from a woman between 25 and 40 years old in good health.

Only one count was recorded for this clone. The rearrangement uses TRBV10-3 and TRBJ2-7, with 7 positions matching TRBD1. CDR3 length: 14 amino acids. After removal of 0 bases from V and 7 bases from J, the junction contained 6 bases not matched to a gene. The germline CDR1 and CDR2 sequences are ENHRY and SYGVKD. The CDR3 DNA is TGTGCCATCAGTGAGTCGAGGGACAGTCGGGAGCAGTACTTC. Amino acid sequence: CAISESRDSREQYF.

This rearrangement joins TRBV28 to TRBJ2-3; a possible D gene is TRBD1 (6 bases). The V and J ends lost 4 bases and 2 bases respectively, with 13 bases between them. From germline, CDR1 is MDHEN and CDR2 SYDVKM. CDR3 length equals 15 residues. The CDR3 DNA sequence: TGTGCCAGCAGTTCAATCCGGGACATCACAGATACGCAGTATTTT. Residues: CASSSIRDITDTQYF. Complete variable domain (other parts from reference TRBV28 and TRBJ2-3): DVKVTQSSRYLVKRTGEKVFLECVQDMDHENMFWYRQDPGLGLRLIYFSYDVKMKEKGDIPEGYSVSREKKERFSLILESASTNQTSMYLCASSSIRDITDTQYFGPGTRLTVL.

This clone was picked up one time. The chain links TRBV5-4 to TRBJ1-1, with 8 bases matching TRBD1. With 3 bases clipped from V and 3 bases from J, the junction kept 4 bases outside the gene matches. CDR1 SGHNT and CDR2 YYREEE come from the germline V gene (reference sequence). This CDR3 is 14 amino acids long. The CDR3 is CASSYPRGHTEAFF. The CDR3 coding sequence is TGTGCCAGCAGCTATCCCAGGGGGCACACTGAAGCTTTCTTT.

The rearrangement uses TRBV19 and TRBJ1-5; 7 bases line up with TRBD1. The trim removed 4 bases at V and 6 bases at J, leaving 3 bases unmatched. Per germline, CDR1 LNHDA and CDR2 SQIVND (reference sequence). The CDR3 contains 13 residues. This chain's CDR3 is CASSRQGGQPQHF. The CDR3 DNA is TGTGCCAGTAGTAGACAGGGCGGTCAGCCCCAGCATTTT.

The CDR3 sequence: CASGQGWNTEAFF. CDR3 DNA sequence: TGTGCCAGCGGACAGGGCTGGAACACTGAAGCTTTCTTT. The gene calls are TRBV6-5 and TRBJ1-1; 8 bases fit TRBD1. CDR1 and CDR2 from the germline V gene are MNHEY and SVGAGI. V was clipped by 8 bases and J by 1 base; unmatched bases: 3. This CDR3 has 13 amino acids.

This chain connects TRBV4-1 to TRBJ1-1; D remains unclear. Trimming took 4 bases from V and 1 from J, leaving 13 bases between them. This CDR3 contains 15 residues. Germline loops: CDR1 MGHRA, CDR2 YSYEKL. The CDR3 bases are TGCGCCAGCAGCCCAGAGCGGAAGGGGAACACTGAAGCTTTCTTT. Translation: CASSPERKGNTEAFF.

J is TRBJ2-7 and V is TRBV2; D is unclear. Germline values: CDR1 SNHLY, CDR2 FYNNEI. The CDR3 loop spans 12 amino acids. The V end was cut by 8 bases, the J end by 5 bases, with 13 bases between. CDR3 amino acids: CASGRTRNEQYF. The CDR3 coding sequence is TGTGCCAGCGGCCGGACCCGTAACGAGCAGTACTTC.

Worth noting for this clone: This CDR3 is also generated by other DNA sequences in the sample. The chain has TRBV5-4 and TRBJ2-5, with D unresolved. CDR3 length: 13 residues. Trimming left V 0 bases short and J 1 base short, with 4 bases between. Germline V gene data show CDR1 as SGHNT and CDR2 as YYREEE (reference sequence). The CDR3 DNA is TGTGCCAGCAGCTTGGCTGCCCAAGAGACCCAGTACTTC. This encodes CASSLAAQETQYF.

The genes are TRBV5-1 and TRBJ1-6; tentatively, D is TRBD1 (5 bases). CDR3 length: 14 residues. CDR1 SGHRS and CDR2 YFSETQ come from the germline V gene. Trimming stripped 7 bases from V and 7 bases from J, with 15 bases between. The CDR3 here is CASGSEAGNSPLHF. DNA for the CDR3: TGCGCCAGCGGCTCGGAGGCAGGGAATTCACCCCTCCACTTT.

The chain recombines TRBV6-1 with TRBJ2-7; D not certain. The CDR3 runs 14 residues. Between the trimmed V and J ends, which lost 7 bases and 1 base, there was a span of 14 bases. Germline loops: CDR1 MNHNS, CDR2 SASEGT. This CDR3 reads CASTPRAESYEQYF. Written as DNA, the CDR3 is TGTGCCAGCACCCCCAGAGCAGAATCCTACGAGCAGTACTTC.

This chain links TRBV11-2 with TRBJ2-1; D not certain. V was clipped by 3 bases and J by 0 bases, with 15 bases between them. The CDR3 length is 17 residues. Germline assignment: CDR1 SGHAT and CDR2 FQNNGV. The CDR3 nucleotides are TGTGCCAGCAGCTTGCTATTAGGACGCAGCTCCTACAATGAGCAGTTCTTC. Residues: CASSLLLGRSSYNEQFF.

CDR3 nucleotides: TGTGCCAGTAGTATTACCGGGACGACTGGCTATGGCTACACCTTC. Translated: CASSITGTTGYGYTF. The chain uses TRBV19 and TRBJ1-2; D may be TRBD1 (5 bases). The length of the CDR3 is 15 residues. The germline V and J ends were trimmed by 3 bases and 4 bases, with 15 bases remaining between them. Germline V lookup: CDR1 LNHDA, CDR2 SQIVND (reference sequence).

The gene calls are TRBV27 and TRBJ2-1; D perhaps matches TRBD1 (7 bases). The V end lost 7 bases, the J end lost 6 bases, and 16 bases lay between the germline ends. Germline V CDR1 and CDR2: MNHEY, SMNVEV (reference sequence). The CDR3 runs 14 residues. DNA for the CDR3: TGTGCCAGCAAGGAGGGGGCGCGGCCCAATGAGCAGTTCTTC. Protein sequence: CASKEGARPNEQFF.

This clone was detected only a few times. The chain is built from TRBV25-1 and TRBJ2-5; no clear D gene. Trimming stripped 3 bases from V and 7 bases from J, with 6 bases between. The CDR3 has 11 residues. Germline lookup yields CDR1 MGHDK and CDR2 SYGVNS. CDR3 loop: CASSDIRTQYF. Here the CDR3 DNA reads TGTGCCAGCAGTGATATTAGGACCCAGTACTTC.

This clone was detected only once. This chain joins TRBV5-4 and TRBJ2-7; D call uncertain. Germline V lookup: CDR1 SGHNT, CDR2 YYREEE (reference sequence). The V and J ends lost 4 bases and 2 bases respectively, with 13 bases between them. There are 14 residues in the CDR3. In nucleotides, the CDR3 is TGTGCCAGCAGCCCGCTACCTGACCCCTACGAGCAGTACTTC. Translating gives CASSPLPDPYEQYF.

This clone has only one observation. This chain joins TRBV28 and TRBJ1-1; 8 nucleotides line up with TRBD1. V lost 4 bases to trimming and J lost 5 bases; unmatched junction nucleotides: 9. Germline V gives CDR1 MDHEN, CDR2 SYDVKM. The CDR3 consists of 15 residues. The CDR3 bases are TGTGCCAGCAGTTCAAAGACAGGGGCGGGTACTGAAGCTTTCTTT. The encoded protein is CASSSKTGAGTEAFF. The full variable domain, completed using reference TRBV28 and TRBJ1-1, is DVKVTQSSRYLVKRTGEKVFLECVQDMDHENMFWYRQDPGLGLRLIYFSYDVKMKEKGDIPEGYSVSREKKERFSLILESASTNQTSMYLCASSSKTGAGTEAFFGQGTRLTVV.

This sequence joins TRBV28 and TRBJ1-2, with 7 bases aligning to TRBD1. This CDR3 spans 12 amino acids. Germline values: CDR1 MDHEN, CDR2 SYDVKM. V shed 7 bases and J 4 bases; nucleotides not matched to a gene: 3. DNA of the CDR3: TGTGCCAGCAAGACAGGGACCTATGGCTACACCTTC. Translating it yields CASKTGTYGYTF.

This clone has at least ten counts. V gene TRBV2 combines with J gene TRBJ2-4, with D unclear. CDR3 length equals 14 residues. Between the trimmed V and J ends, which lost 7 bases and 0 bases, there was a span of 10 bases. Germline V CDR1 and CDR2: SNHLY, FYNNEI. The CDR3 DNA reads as TGTGCCAGCAAAACAGAGATAGCCAAAAACATTCAGTACTTC. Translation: CASKTEIAKNIQYF. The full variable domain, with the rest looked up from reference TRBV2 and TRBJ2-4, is EPEVTQTPSHQVTQMGQEVILRCVPISNHLYFYWYRQILGQKVEFLVSFYNNEISEKSEIFDDQFSVERPDGSNFTLKIRSTKLEDSAMYFCASKTEIAKNIQYFGAGTRLSVL.

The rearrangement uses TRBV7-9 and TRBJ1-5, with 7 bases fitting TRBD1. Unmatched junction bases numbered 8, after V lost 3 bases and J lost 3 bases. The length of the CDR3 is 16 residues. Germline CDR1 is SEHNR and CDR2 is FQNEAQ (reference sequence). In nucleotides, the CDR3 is TGTGCCAGCAGCTTGGAGGGGGCAAGGGACAATCAGCCCCAGCATTTT. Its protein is CASSLEGARDNQPQHF.

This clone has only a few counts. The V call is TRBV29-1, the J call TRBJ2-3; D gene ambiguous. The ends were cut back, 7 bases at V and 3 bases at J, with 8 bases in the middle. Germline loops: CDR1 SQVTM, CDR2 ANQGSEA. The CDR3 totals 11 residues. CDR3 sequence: CSAVVTDTQYF. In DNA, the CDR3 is TGCAGCGCCGTCGTGACAGATACGCAGTATTTT.

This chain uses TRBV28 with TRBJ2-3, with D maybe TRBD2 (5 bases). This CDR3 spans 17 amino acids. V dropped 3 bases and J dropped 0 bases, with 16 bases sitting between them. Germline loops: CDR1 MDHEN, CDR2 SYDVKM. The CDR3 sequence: CASSFGKGPSSTDTQYF. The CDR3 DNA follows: TGTGCCAGCAGTTTCGGGAAAGGTCCTTCTAGCACAGATACGCAGTATTTT.

The CDR3 reads CASSFPGPINEQFF. The CDR3 region has the DNA TGTGCCAGCAGCTTTCCGGGACCGATCAATGAGCAGTTCTTC. The gene calls are TRBV5-4 and TRBJ2-1; D is possibly TRBD1 or TRBD2 (5 bases each). The germline V gene has CDR1 SGHNT and CDR2 YYREEE (reference sequence). The ends were cut back, 2 bases at V and 6 bases at J, with 12 bases in the middle. The CDR3 runs to 14 residues.

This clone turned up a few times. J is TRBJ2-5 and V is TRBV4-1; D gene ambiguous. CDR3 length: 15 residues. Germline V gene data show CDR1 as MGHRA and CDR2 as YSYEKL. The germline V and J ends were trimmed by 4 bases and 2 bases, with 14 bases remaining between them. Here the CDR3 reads CASSPRGLSQETQYF. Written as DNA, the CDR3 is TGCGCCAGCAGCCCGCGTGGGTTGTCTCAAGAGACCCAGTACTTC.

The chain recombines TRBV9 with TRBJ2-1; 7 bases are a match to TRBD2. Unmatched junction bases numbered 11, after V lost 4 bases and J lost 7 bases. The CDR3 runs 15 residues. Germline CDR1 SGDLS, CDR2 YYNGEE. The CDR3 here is CASSSLGKRENEQFF. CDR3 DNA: TGTGCCAGCAGCAGCCTTGGGAAGCGGGAAAATGAGCAGTTCTTC. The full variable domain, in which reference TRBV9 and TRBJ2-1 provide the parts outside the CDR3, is DSGVTQTPKHLITATGQRVTLRCSPRSGDLSVYWYQQSLDQGLQFLIQYYNGEERAKGNILERFSAQQFPDLHSELNLSSLELGDSALYFCASSSLGKRENEQFFGPGTRLTVL.

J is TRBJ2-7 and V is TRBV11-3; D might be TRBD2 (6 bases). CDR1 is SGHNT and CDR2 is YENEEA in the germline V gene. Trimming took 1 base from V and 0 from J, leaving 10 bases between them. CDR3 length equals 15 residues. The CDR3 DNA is TGTGCCAGCAGCTTAGGACTAGGAGGCTCCTACGAGCAGTACTTC. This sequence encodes CASSLGLGGSYEQYF.